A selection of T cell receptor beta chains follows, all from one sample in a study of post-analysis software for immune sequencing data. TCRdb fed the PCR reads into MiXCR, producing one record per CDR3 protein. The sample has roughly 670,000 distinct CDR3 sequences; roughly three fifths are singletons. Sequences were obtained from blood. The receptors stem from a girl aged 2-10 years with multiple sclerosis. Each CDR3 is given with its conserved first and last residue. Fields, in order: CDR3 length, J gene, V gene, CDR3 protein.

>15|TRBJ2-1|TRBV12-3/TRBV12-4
CASRGTSGPHNEQFF
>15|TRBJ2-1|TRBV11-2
CASSPEFGSTNEQFF
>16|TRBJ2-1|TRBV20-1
CSATGLAGGLYNEQFF
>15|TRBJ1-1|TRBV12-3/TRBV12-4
CASSKERALNTEAFF
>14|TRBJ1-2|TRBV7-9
CASSSEDRADGYTF
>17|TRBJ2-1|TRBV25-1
CASSRSRDRGMNNEQFF
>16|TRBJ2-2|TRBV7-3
CASSLVPSGNTGELFF
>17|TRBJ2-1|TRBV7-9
CASSLARAGGSYNEQFF
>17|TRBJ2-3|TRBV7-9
CASSSFASGGSTDTQYF
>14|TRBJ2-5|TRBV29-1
CSVALAGGQETQYF
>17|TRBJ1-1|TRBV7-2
CASSRRQTKGLNTEAFF
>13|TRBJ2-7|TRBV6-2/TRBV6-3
CASREGAHCEQYF
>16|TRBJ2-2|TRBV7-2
CASTPTPGANTGELFF